This T cell receptor beta chain was profiled in a study of blood T cells in healthy people across ages. Study context: Template switching retrieved approximately one barcoded beta molecule for each two T cells.

J lost 7 bases, V lost 6 bases, and 7 bases had no gene match. The CDR3 consists of 14 residues. For the second PCR, which ran for about 7 to 11 cycles, a sample-barcoded 5' primer and a J-beta primer mix were used. One entry per CDR3 protein results from TCRdb running MiXCR on the 5' RACE reads. The sample shows 550,000 to 600,000 distinct CDR3 sequences, around 48% of them seen only once. The TCR comes from a man at least 80 years old in good health. The sequencing input was blood. This chain links TRBV12-3 or TRBV12-4 with TRBJ1-1, with 11 bases fitting TRBD1. The CDR3 region is CASRPGTGGGEAFF. The CDR3 DNA reads as TGTGCCAGCAGACCCGGGACAGGGGGAGGTGAAGCTTTCTTT.